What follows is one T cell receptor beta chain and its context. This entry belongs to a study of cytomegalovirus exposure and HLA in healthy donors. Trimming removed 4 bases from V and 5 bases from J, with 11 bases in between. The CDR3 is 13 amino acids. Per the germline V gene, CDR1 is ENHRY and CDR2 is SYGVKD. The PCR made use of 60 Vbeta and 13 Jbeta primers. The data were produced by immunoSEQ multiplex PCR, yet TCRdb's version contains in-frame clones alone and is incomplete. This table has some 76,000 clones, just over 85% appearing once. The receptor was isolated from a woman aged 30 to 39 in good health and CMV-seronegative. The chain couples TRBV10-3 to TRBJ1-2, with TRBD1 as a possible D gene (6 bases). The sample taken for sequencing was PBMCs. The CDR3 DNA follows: TGTGCCATCAGTGTAGAGGGGGGGTATGGCTACACCTTC. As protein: CAISVEGGYGYTF.